The text below deals with one T cell receptor (beta chain). The record originates from a study of blood T cell repertoires in COVID-19. Study overall: Acute-phase and convalescent COVID-19 samples originated in the United States, Italy and Spain.

As processed by the authors: Amplification of reference gene primers provided the estimated nucleated cell counts. Produced via immunoSEQ multiplex PCR; TCRdb's table is partial and in-frame only. That table supplies the V and J calls and clone size; D and trimming were determined from the DNA. This table holds approximately 260,000 clones, approximately 92% found once. Trimming cost V 6 bases and J 5 bases; bases outside gene matches: 6. Per the germline V gene, CDR1 is SNHLY and CDR2 is FYNNEI. The CDR3 consists of 14 residues. This sequence joins TRBV2 and TRBJ2-5, with 10 nucleotides matching TRBD1. Sample: peripheral blood. This TCR came from a woman aged 40 to 50 who had recovered from COVID-19. CDR3 DNA sequence: TGTGCCAGCAGCATGACAGGGGGCGCGGAGACCCAGTACTTC. This translates into CASSMTGGAETQYF.